The 24 T cell receptor beta chains reported below all come from one sample, sequenced in a study of CD8 T cells in ankylosing spondylitis. General study points: About 8 highly homologous variants formed a TCR beta motif that appeared characteristic of ankylosing spondylitis blood.

TCRdb itself ran the 5' RACE reads through MiXCR, one entry per CDR3 protein. The table shows under 150,000 distinct CDR3 sequences, with over 15% occurring only once. These receptors' antigens are unknown. Sample: blood, either unsorted or a sorted T cell fraction (not recorded which). The origin of the receptors is a male donor with ankylosing spondylitis.

V gene TRBV9 combines with J gene TRBJ2-5; D unclear. Between the trimmed V and J ends, which lost 0 bases and 5 bases, there was a span of 17 bases. The CDR3 spans 16 residues. Germline values: CDR1 SGDLS, CDR2 YYNGEE. The CDR3 DNA reads as TGTGCCAGCAGCGTAGGGGATGTCCCCCTATCGGAGACCCAGTACTTC. Translating it yields CASSVGDVPLSETQYF.

This chain connects TRBV4-3 to TRBJ2-3, with 7 positions matching TRBD2. Germline CDR1 LGHNA, CDR2 YSLEER. V lost 1 base and J lost 0; bases outside the gene matches: 7. The CDR3 totals 17 residues. The CDR3 loop is CASSQGTRPMSTDTQYF. For the CDR3, the DNA is TGCGCCAGCAGCCAAGGGACTAGACCCATGAGCACAGATACGCAGTATTTT.

This sequence joins TRBV2 and TRBJ2-1, with 9 bases matching TRBD2. Germline loops: CDR1 SNHLY, CDR2 FYNNEI. With V trimmed by 2 bases and J by 8 bases, 7 bases remained unmatched. The CDR3 has 15 amino acids. CDR3 residues: CASSENSGGFDEQFF. The CDR3 DNA sequence: TGTGCCAGCAGTGAAAATAGCGGGGGCTTTGATGAGCAGTTCTTC.

This clonotype was detected a few times. A much larger clone lies a single base off, so this may be a read error. This chain joins TRBV27 and TRBJ2-7; D gene uncertain. This CDR3 contains 11 residues. Germline V gene data show CDR1 as MNHEY and CDR2 as SMNVEV (reference sequence). The CDR3 DNA is TGTGCCAGCAGTAATTCGTACGAGCGGTACTTC. Residues: CASSNSYERYF.

The chain combines TRBV27 with TRBJ2-7; D uncertain. V gave up 6 bases and J gave up 5 bases, with 20 bases separating them. Germline V gene sequence: CDR1 MNHEY, CDR2 SMNVEV (reference sequence). The CDR3 totals 15 residues. CDR3 region: CASRMNPNPSHEQYF. DNA of the CDR3: TGTGCCAGCAGAATGAACCCCAACCCTTCCCACGAGCAGTACTTC.

In its sample, this clonotype was seen many times. V gene TRBV4-1 combines with J gene TRBJ1-1; D is perhaps TRBD1 (5 bases). Trimming removed 3 bases at V and 8 bases at J, with 10 bases between. Germline CDR1 MGHRA, CDR2 YSYEKL. The CDR3 contains 12 residues. In nucleotides, the CDR3 is TGCGCCAGCAGCCAGGGACGGACGGAAGCTTTCTTT. It yields the protein CASSQGRTEAFF.

This clonotype was recorded a few times. V is TRBV24-1 and J is TRBJ2-3, with D unclear. The V end lost 3 bases, the J end lost 2 bases, and 8 bases lay between the germline ends. This CDR3 spans 14 amino acids. In germline, CDR1 is KGHDR, CDR2 SFDVKD. The CDR3 loop reads CATSDLWSTDTQYF. For the CDR3, the DNA is TGTGCCACCAGTGATCTTTGGTCCACAGATACGCAGTATTTT.

This clonotype was found a few times. The chain employs TRBV20-1 and TRBJ2-2, with 7 bases matching TRBD1. Germline CDR1 and CDR2: DFQATT and SNEGSKA (reference sequence). The junction had 14 bases not matched to a gene; V was cut back by 0 bases and J by 4 bases. This CDR3 has 18 residues. The CDR3 loop is CSARDQGTLQGITGELFF. The DNA for the CDR3 is TGCAGTGCTAGAGATCAAGGGACCTTACAGGGGATCACCGGGGAGCTGTTTTTT.

There are a few counts of this clonotype. This chain connects TRBV9 to TRBJ2-7, with D uncertain. The CDR3 contains 11 residues. The germline V and J ends were trimmed by 7 bases and 4 bases, with 9 bases remaining between them. Germline CDR1 and CDR2: SGDLS and YYNGEE. This CDR3 is CASGRNYEQYF. The CDR3 DNA follows: TGTGCCAGCGGGCGGAATTACGAGCAGTACTTC.

This clonotype was counted only a few times. This chain connects TRBV28 to TRBJ2-3, with a weak D call TRBD1 (5 bases). Germline values: CDR1 MDHEN, CDR2 SYDVKM. Deletions cut 3 bases from V and 9 bases from J, with 7 bases between. CDR3 length: 11 residues. DNA for the CDR3: TGTGCCAGCAGTTTCCCAGGGACGCAGTATTTT. Translating it yields CASSFPGTQYF. The variable domain in full, completed from reference TRBV28 and TRBJ2-3, reads DVKVTQSSRYLVKRTGEKVFLECVQDMDHENMFWYRQDPGLGLRLIYFSYDVKMKEKGDIPEGYSVSREKKERFSLILESASTNQTSMYLCASSFPGTQYFGPGTRLTVL.

The rearrangement joins TRBV2 to TRBJ1-2; 8 bases map to TRBD1. V lost 4 bases and J lost 7; bases outside the gene matches: 5. In germline, CDR1 is SNHLY, CDR2 FYNNEI. The CDR3 extends over 13 amino acids. The CDR3 is CASSGGQGPGYTF. CDR3 DNA sequence: TGTGCCAGCAGTGGAGGACAGGGCCCTGGCTACACCTTC.

This clonotype was detected only a few times. The chain links TRBV10-3 to TRBJ2-7, with a possible D match to TRBD2 (6 bases). V shed 3 bases and J shed 3 bases, with 12 bases lying between them. The CDR3 is 14 amino acids. Germline loops: CDR1 ENHRY, CDR2 SYGVKD. In DNA, the CDR3 is TGTGCCATCAGTGACTCCGGGAGCCTCTACGAGCAGTACTTC. The encoded protein is CAISDSGSLYEQYF.

The chain recombines TRBV12-3 or TRBV12-4 with TRBJ2-1; TRBD2 agrees at 11 bases. The CDR3 extends over 14 amino acids. With V trimmed by 7 bases and J by 2 bases, 1 base remained unmatched. CDR3 loop: CASTTSGTYNEQFF. The CDR3 region has the DNA TGTGCCAGCACGACTAGCGGGACCTACAATGAGCAGTTCTTC.

There are a few counts of this clonotype. The chain has TRBV29-1 and TRBJ2-5, with 8 bases matching TRBD1. The CDR3 has 12 amino acids. CDR1 is SQVTM and CDR2 is ANQGSEA in the germline V gene. V dropped 6 bases and J dropped 5; count of bases not matched to a gene: 5. This CDR3 is CSVVDRGETQYF. DNA of the CDR3: TGCAGCGTCGTCGACAGGGGCGAGACCCAGTACTTC.

This clonotype was seen a few times. CDR3 sequence reads: CSASGQNYEQYF. CDR3 coding DNA: TGCAGCGCGTCGGGACAGAACTACGAGCAGTACTTC. This sequence joins TRBV29-1 and TRBJ2-7, with 7 bases matching TRBD1. V shed 7 bases and J 3 bases; nucleotides not matched to a gene: 6. CDR1 is SQVTM, CDR2 ANQGSEA, per germline. This CDR3 contains 12 residues.

This clonotype was seen more than once but under ten times. The J gene is TRBJ2-1, the V gene TRBV7-9, with TRBD2 matching over 7 bases. The CDR3 spans 15 residues. The junction had 10 bases not matched to a gene; V was cut back by 5 bases and J by 6 bases. The V gene's germline CDR1 is SEHNR and CDR2 FQNEAQ (reference sequence). The CDR3: CASSPGTTTLNEQFF. CDR3 sequence (DNA): TGTGCCAGCAGCCCCGGGACTACCACCCTCAATGAGCAGTTCTTC.

This clonotype occurred a few times. CDR3 region: CSAIGVAADYNEQFF. The CDR3 DNA sequence: TGCAGTGCTATCGGGGTAGCGGCAGACTACAATGAGCAGTTCTTC. The gene calls are TRBV20-1 and TRBJ2-1; weak D call: TRBD2 (6 bases). The CDR3 extends over 15 amino acids. Germline CDR1 is DFQATT and CDR2 is SNEGSKA (reference sequence). Trimming took off 4 bases at V and 3 bases at J, with 16 bases between the two ends.

The rearrangement uses TRBV20-1 and TRBJ1-5; no clear D. Germline CDR1 is DFQATT and CDR2 is SNEGSKA (reference sequence). The V end was cut by 0 bases, the J end by 4 bases, with 16 bases between. The CDR3 consists of 16 residues. CDR3 nucleotides: TGCAGTGCTAGAGATAAGCGCTTGGTTCAGAATCAGCCCCAGCATTTT. It codes for CSARDKRLVQNQPQHF.

The chain's CDR3 is CASSFGGQGAQPQHF. In DNA, the CDR3 is TGTGCCAGCAGTTTTGGGGGGCAGGGGGCTCAGCCCCAGCATTTT. V and J are TRBV12-3 or TRBV12-4 and TRBJ1-5, with 8 nucleotides matching TRBD1. The V segment lost 3 bases and the J segment 6 bases; nucleotides outside the gene matches: 7. The CDR3 is made up of 15 amino acids.

There are a few counts of this clonotype. This chain joins TRBV9 and TRBJ2-1, with TRBD2 matching 15 bases. The CDR3 is 17 residues long. Per germline, CDR1 SGDLS and CDR2 YYNGEE. Trimming removed 3 bases from V and 5 bases from J; junction bases left unmatched: 6. The CDR3 DNA reads TGTGCCAGCAGCGGAGGGACTAGCGGGAGGTGGAACAATGAGCAGTTCTTC. It is translated as CASSGGTSGRWNNEQFF.

The rearrangement uses TRBV7-9 and TRBJ2-7; 7 bases fit TRBD1. This CDR3 has 13 residues. CDR1 is SEHNR and CDR2 is FQNEAQ in the germline V gene (reference sequence). Losses at the gene ends were 4 bases for V and 5 bases for J; bases not matched to a gene: 5. CDR3 protein: CASSSSDRDEQYF. The CDR3 coding sequence is TGTGCCAGCAGCTCCAGCGACAGGGACGAGCAGTACTTC.

The chain has TRBV5-6 and TRBJ2-1, with D possibly being TRBD2 (6 bases). Trimming cost V 4 bases and J 4 bases, with 21 bases left between them. CDR1 SGHDT and CDR2 YYEEEE come from the germline V gene. CDR3 length equals 17 residues. CDR3 in amino acids: CASSLGIGTGKYNEQFF. The DNA for the CDR3 is TGTGCCAGCAGCCTAGGTATCGGGACTGGCAAATACAATGAGCAGTTCTTC. Full variable domain (outside the CDR3, taken from reference TRBV5-6 and TRBJ2-1): DAGVTQSPTHLIKTRGQQVTLRCSPKSGHDTVSWYQQALGQGPQFIFQYYEEEERQRGNFPDRFSGHQFPNYSSELNVNALLLGDSALYLCASSLGIGTGKYNEQFFGPGTRLTVL.

The genes are TRBV27 and TRBJ2-1; TRBD2 aligns across 9 bases. The CDR3 has 14 residues. The germline V gene has CDR1 MNHEY and CDR2 SMNVEV (reference sequence). The V gene end was trimmed by 7 bases and the J gene end by 0 bases; junction bases not matched to a gene: 1. CDR3 nucleotide sequence: TGTGCCAGCACTAGCGGGACCTCCTACAATGAGCAGTTCTTC. Amino acid sequence: CASTSGTSYNEQFF.

The gene calls are TRBV9 and TRBJ2-5, with a weak D call TRBD2 (6 bases). Germline values: CDR1 SGDLS, CDR2 YYNGEE. This CDR3 contains 14 residues. Deletions cut 4 bases from V and 2 bases from J, with 12 bases between. This chain's CDR3 is CASSQGDFQETQYF. CDR3 bases: TGTGCCAGCAGCCAAGGGGACTTTCAAGAGACCCAGTACTTC.